The clone carrying this T cell receptor beta chain was counted a few times. Its cognate antigen is unknown. The data were obtained in a study of beta chain features in type 1 diabetes. Notes on the study in general: Significant though moderate, a shortening of TCRB CDR3s appeared in all four CD4+ subsets of Type 1 diabetes patients. A closer apparent resemblance between naive, central memory and Treg TCRB repertoires was seen in patients than in healthy donors. A potential influence of HLA type upon TCRB rearrangement remained unresolved herein.

Sequenced material consisted of expressed TCRB transcripts (all of the isolated RNA was reverse transcribed). Only in-frame clones appear in the TCRdb table, and some are missing; sequencing was by immunoSEQ multiplex PCR. This sample carries some 120,000 clones, roughly 17% of them seen once, and the ten largest clones take approximately 2.5%. Researchers reported sorting CD4+ naive, central memory, regulatory and stem cell-like memory cells via CD45RO/CCR7/CD25/CD127/CD95/CD27. All sorted populations exceeded 98% purity. V lost 0 bases, J lost 0 bases, and 9 bases lay in between. The CDR3 consists of 14 residues. CDR1 is GTSNPN and CDR2 is SVGIG in the germline V gene (reference sequence).

The chain has TRBV30 and TRBJ2-7, with TRBD1 as a possible D gene (5 bases). This TCR was sampled from a man between 18 and 29 years old with type 1 diabetes. The sample taken for sequencing was central memory CD4+ T cells from blood. In DNA form, the CDR3 reads TGTGCCTGGAGTGTATACAGGATCTCCTACGAGCAGTACTTC. The encoded protein is CAWSVYRISYEQYF. The variable domain in full, with the rest retrieved from reference TRBV30 and TRBJ2-7, is SQTIHQWPATLVQPVGSPLSLECTVEGTSNPNLYWYRQAAGRGLQLLFYSVGIGQISSEVPQNLSASRPQDRQFILSSKKLLLSDSGFYLCAWSVYRISYEQYFGPGTRLTVT.